Listed below are T cell receptor beta chains from one sample, sequenced in a study of CD8 T cells in ankylosing spondylitis. One entry per CDR3 protein, called by TCRdb with MiXCR from the 5' RACE reads. Of over 700,000 distinct CDR3 sequences listed, 19% are singletons. Sequences were obtained from blood, either unsorted or a sorted T cell fraction (not recorded which). These receptors were taken from a male donor with ankylosing spondylitis. Each CDR3 is given with its conserved first and last residue. The D gene is left open where the match is weak. Clone sizes are given selectively: once, few, many, or a class where the clone is expanded.

>TRBJ1-1|few|-|TRBV20-1
CSALQVTEAFF
TGCAGTGCTTTACAGGTTACTGAAGCTTTCTTT
>TRBJ1-2|-|TRBD1|TRBV25-1
CASSERTGFGGGYTF
TGTGCCAGCAGTGAAAGGACAGGATTTGGGGGTGGCTACACCTTC
>TRBJ2-5|few|-|TRBV28
CASSLGRGARQETQYF
TGTGCCAGCAGTTTAGGTAGGGGGGCCAGGCAAGAGACCCAGTACTTC
>TRBJ2-3|few|TRBD2|TRBV4-3
CASSQGGTGGMTDTQYF
TGCGCCAGCAGCCAAGGTGGGACGGGAGGAATGACAGATACGCAGTATTTT
>TRBJ2-2|few|TRBD2|TRBV9
CASNPGRGLAAGELFF
TGTGCCAGCAACCCTGGGCGAGGACTAGCGGCCGGGGAGCTGTTTTTT
>TRBJ2-7|-|-|TRBV3-1
CASSQDEGREQYF
TGTGCCAGCAGCCAAGATGAGGGTCGGGAGCAGTACTTC
>TRBJ2-1|-|-|TRBV7-9
CASSPTAAHEQFF
TGTGCCAGCAGCCCTACCGCGGCCCATGAGCAGTTCTTC
>TRBJ2-2|-|TRBD1|TRBV10-1
CASSNDGTGATGELFF
TGCGCCAGCAGCAATGACGGGACAGGGGCCACCGGGGAGCTGTTTTTT
>TRBJ2-5|-|-|TRBV5-4
CASTHAGQETQYF
TGTGCCAGCACCCACGCTGGGCAAGAGACCCAGTACTTC
>TRBJ1-2|few|-|TRBV11-2
CASSGGMGHPNYGYTF
TGTGCCAGCAGCGGAGGTATGGGACATCCTAACTATGGCTACACCTTC
>TRBJ2-3|few|TRBD2|TRBV7-8
CASSLEGGSGGTDTQYF
TGTGCCAGCAGCTTGGAGGGTGGGAGCGGGGGCACAGATACGCAGTATTTT
>TRBJ1-6|-|TRBD1|TRBV14
CASSRQTGGNSPLHF
TGTGCCAGCAGCCGCCAGACAGGGGGTAATTCACCCCTCCACTTT